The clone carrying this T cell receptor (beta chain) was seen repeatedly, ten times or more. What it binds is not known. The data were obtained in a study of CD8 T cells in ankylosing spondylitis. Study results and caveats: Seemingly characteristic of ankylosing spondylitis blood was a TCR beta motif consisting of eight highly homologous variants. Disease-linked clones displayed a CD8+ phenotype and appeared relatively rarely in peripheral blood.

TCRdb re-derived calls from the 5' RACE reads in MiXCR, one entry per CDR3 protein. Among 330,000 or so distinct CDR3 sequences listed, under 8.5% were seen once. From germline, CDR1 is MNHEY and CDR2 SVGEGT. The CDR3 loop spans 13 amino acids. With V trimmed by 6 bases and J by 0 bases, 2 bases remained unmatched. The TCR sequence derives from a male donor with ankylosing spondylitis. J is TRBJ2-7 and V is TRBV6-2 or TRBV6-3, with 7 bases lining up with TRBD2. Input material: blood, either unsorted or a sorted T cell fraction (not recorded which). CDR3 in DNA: TGTGCCAGCAGAGGGGACTACTCCTACGAGCAGTACTTC. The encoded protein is CASRGDYSYEQYF.